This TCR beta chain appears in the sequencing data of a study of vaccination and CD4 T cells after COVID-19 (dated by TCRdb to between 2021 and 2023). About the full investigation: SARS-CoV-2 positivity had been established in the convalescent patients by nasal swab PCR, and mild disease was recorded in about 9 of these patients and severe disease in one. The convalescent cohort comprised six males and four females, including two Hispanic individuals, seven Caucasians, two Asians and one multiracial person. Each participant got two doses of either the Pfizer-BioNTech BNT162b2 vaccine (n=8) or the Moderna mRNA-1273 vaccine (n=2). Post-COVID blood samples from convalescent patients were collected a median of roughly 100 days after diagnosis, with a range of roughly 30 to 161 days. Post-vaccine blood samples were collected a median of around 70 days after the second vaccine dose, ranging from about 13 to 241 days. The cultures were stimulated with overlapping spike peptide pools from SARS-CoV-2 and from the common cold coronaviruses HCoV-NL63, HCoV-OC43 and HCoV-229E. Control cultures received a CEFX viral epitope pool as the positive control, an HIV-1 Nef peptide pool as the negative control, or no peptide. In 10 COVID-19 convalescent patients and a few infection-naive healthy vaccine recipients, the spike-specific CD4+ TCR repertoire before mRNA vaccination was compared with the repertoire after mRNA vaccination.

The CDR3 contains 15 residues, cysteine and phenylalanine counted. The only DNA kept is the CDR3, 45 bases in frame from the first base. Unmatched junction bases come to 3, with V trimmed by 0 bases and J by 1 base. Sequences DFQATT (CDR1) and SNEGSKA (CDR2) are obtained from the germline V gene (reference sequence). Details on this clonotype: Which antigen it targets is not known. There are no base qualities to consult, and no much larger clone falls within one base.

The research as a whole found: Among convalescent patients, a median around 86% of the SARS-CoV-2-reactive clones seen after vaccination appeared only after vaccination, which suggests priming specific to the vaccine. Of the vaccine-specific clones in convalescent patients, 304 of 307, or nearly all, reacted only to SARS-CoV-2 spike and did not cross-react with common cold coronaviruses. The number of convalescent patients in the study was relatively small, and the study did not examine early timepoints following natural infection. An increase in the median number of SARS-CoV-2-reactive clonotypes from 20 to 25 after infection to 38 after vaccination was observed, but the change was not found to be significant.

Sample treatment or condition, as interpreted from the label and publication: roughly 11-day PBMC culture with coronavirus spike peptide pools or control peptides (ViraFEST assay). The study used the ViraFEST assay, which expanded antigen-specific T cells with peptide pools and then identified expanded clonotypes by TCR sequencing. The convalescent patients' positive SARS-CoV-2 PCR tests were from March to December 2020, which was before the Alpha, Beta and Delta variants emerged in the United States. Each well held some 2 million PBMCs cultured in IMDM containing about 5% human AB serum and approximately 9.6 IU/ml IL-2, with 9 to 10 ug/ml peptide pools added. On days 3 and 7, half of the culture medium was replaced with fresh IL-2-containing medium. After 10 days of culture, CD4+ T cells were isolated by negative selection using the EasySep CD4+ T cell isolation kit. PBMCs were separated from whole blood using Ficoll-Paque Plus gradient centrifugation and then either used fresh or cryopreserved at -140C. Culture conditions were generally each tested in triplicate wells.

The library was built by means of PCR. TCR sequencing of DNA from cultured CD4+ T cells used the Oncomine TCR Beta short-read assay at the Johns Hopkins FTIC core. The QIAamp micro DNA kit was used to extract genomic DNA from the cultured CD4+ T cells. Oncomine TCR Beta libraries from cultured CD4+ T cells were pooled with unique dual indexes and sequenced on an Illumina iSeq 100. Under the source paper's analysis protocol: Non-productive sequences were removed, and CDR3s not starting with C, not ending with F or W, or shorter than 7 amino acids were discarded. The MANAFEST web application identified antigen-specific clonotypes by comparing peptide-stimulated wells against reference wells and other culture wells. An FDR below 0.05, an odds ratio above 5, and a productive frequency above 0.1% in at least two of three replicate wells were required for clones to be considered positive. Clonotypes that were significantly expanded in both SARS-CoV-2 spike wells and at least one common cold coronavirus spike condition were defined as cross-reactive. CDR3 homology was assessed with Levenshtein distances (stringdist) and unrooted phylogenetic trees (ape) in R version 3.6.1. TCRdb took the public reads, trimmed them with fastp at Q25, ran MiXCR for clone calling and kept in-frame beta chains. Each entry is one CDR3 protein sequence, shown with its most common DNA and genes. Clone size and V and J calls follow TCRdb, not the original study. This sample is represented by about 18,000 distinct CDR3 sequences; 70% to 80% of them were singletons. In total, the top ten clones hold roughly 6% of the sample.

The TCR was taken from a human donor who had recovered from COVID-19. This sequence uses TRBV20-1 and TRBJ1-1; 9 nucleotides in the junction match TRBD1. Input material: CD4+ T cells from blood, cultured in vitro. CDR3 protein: CSARDTGGKNTEAFF. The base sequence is TGCAGTGCTAGAGATACAGGGGGCAAGAACACTGAAGCTTTCTTT.